This is a list of T cell receptor beta chains from one sample in a study of human T cells and chemical hapten exposure. TCRdb re-derived calls from the RACE reads in MiXCR, one entry per CDR3 protein. The sample has about 90,000 distinct CDR3 sequences, 9.5% to 13% seen once; the top ten hold around 1%. This sample comprised whole blood, obtained in connection with sensitization to the hapten diphenylcyclopropenone (DPC). The receptor set was obtained from a woman in her twenties or thirties with alopecia areata. Some clones in this sample may be carry-over from other donors' samples. Both conserved end residues are part of each CDR3. D genes are given only for firm matches. Not every row has a clone size; where given, it reads once, few, many or a size class.

v_call: TRBV6-2/TRBV6-3; j_call: TRBJ2-1; d_call: -; clone_size: many; cdr3_nt: TGTGCCAGCAGTTACCTGGGTAGGGGGTTCTTC; cdr3_aa: CASSYLGRGFF
v_call: TRBV9; j_call: TRBJ1-4; d_call: -; clone_size: -; cdr3_nt: TGTGCCAGCAGCGTAGGAGGGGAGAATGAAAAACTGTTTTTT; cdr3_aa: CASSVGGENEKLFF
v_call: TRBV6-5; j_call: TRBJ1-4; d_call: -; clone_size: few; cdr3_nt: TGTGCCAGCAGTTACTCGTTCCGGGGGGATGAAAAACTGTTTTTT; cdr3_aa: CASSYSFRGDEKLFF
v_call: TRBV12-3/TRBV12-4; j_call: TRBJ1-2; d_call: -; clone_size: many; cdr3_nt: TGTGCCAGCAGTTCAACGGGGGGCTTTGGCTACACCTTC; cdr3_aa: CASSSTGGFGYTF
v_call: TRBV4-3; j_call: TRBJ1-2; d_call: -; clone_size: few; cdr3_nt: TGCGCCAGCAGCCAAGCTGACAGGTCTAACTATGGCTACACCTTC; cdr3_aa: CASSQADRSNYGYTF
v_call: TRBV13; j_call: TRBJ1-1; d_call: TRBD1; clone_size: many; cdr3_nt: TGTGCCAGCAGCTCGGGACAGGGGTTTGAAGCTTTCTTT; cdr3_aa: CASSSGQGFEAFF
v_call: TRBV29-1; j_call: TRBJ1-1; d_call: -; clone_size: many; cdr3_nt: TGCAGCGTAGAGGGACGGTTGAACACTGAAGCTTTCTTT; cdr3_aa: CSVEGRLNTEAFF
v_call: TRBV20-1; j_call: TRBJ2-7; d_call: TRBD2; clone_size: many; cdr3_nt: TGCAGTGCTAGAGTAGGGACTAGTCCCTACGAGCAGTACTTC; cdr3_aa: CSARVGTSPYEQYF
v_call: TRBV5-1; j_call: TRBJ2-1; d_call: TRBD1; clone_size: -; cdr3_nt: TGCGCCAGCAGCTACGGGACAGATAACAATGAGCAGTTCTTC; cdr3_aa: CASSYGTDNNEQFF
v_call: TRBV4-2; j_call: TRBJ2-2; d_call: -; clone_size: many; cdr3_nt: TGTGCCAGCAGCCAAACCCCAAGTTCAAACACCGGGGAGCTGTTTTTT; cdr3_aa: CASSQTPSSNTGELFF
v_call: TRBV30; j_call: TRBJ1-5; d_call: -; clone_size: many; cdr3_nt: TGTGCCTGGAGTGGAGGGAATCAGCCCCAGCATTTT; cdr3_aa: CAWSGGNQPQHF
v_call: TRBV27; j_call: TRBJ1-1; d_call: -; clone_size: many; cdr3_nt: TGTGCCAGCAGTTTAAAACAGGGAAATGAAGCTTTCTTT; cdr3_aa: CASSLKQGNEAFF
v_call: TRBV20-1; j_call: TRBJ2-3; d_call: TRBD2; clone_size: many; cdr3_nt: TGCAGTAGACTAGCGGGAGATCTCCCTGGCACAGATACGCAGTATTTT; cdr3_aa: CSRLAGDLPGTDTQYF
v_call: TRBV11-2; j_call: TRBJ2-3; d_call: -; clone_size: many; cdr3_nt: TGTGCCAGCAGCTTAGGTACCCGAGATACGCAGTATTTT; cdr3_aa: CASSLGTRDTQYF
v_call: TRBV28; j_call: TRBJ1-6; d_call: TRBD1; clone_size: -; cdr3_nt: TGTGCCAGCATGGAGTGGACAGGGGATTCACCCCTCCACTTT; cdr3_aa: CASMEWTGDSPLHF
v_call: TRBV6-5; j_call: TRBJ1-2; d_call: -; clone_size: many; cdr3_nt: TGTGCCAGCAGTTACTCGGCCGGGACCAACTATGGCTACACCTTC; cdr3_aa: CASSYSAGTNYGYTF
v_call: TRBV5-1; j_call: TRBJ2-3; d_call: -; clone_size: many; cdr3_nt: TGCGCCAGCAGCTGGGGGGCGTCTAGCTCCACAGATACGCAGTATTTT; cdr3_aa: CASSWGASSSTDTQYF
v_call: TRBV18; j_call: TRBJ1-4; d_call: -; clone_size: many; cdr3_nt: TGTGCCGCCGTTGGCGCTAATGAAAAACTGTTTTTT; cdr3_aa: CAAVGANEKLFF
v_call: TRBV5-1; j_call: TRBJ2-1; d_call: -; clone_size: -; cdr3_nt: TGCGCCAGCAGCTACGGACAAGATGAGCAGTTCTTC; cdr3_aa: CASSYGQDEQFF
v_call: TRBV10-3; j_call: TRBJ2-3; d_call: TRBD2; clone_size: -; cdr3_nt: TGTGCCATCAGTGAGACCGGGACTAGCGGCACAGATACGCAGTATTTT; cdr3_aa: CAISETGTSGTDTQYF
v_call: TRBV18; j_call: TRBJ1-5; d_call: -; clone_size: many; cdr3_nt: TGTGCCAGCTCACCTGGACAGACACATCAGCCCCAGCATTTT; cdr3_aa: CASSPGQTHQPQHF
v_call: TRBV11-2; j_call: TRBJ2-6; d_call: -; clone_size: -; cdr3_nt: TGTGCCAGCAGCTCCCTTCAGCGGTTGTCAGGGGCCAACGTCCTGACTTTC; cdr3_aa: CASSSLQRLSGANVLTF
v_call: TRBV5-6; j_call: TRBJ2-7; d_call: TRBD1; clone_size: few; cdr3_nt: TGTGCCAGCGCAAACACGGGACAGGCTGCCTACGAGCAGTACTTC; cdr3_aa: CASANTGQAAYEQYF
v_call: TRBV20-1; j_call: TRBJ2-3; d_call: -; clone_size: many; cdr3_nt: TGCAGTGCTCAGGGCGGGTCGGCGACAGGCGCCACAGATACGCAGTATTTT; cdr3_aa: CSAQGGSATGATDTQYF
v_call: TRBV5-5; j_call: TRBJ1-1; d_call: -; clone_size: -; cdr3_nt: TGTGCCAGCAGCTTGGTTACAGGGATCAGGAAAGCTTTCTTT; cdr3_aa: CASSLVTGIRKAFF
v_call: TRBV7-2; j_call: TRBJ1-1; d_call: -; clone_size: many; cdr3_nt: TGTGCCAGCAGCCCTTACACTGAAGCTTTCTTT; cdr3_aa: CASSPYTEAFF
v_call: TRBV5-6; j_call: TRBJ1-3; d_call: TRBD1; clone_size: few; cdr3_nt: TGTGCCAGCAGCTTGGTCGTTCGACAGGGTGGAAACACCATATATTTT; cdr3_aa: CASSLVVRQGGNTIYF
v_call: TRBV29-1; j_call: TRBJ2-3; d_call: -; clone_size: many; cdr3_nt: TGCAGCGTTGGGCGGGGGACAAGCACAGATACGCAGTATTTT; cdr3_aa: CSVGRGTSTDTQYF
v_call: TRBV18; j_call: TRBJ1-2; d_call: -; clone_size: -; cdr3_nt: TGTGCCAGCTCACCGTCGGGGTCATCAGGCTATGGCTACACCTTC; cdr3_aa: CASSPSGSSGYGYTF
v_call: TRBV7-9; j_call: TRBJ2-5; d_call: -; clone_size: -; cdr3_nt: TGTGCCAGCAGCTTAGTGGCGGGATACCAAGAGACCCAGTACTTC; cdr3_aa: CASSLVAGYQETQYF
v_call: TRBV28; j_call: TRBJ2-1; d_call: -; clone_size: few; cdr3_nt: TGTGCCAGCAGTTTGGGGGAGCAGTTCTTC; cdr3_aa: CASSLGEQFF
v_call: TRBV18; j_call: TRBJ1-5; d_call: TRBD1; clone_size: few; cdr3_nt: TGTGCCAGCTCACCGACAGGGTATGAGGGTCGTCAGCCCCAGCATTTT; cdr3_aa: CASSPTGYEGRQPQHF
v_call: TRBV5-1; j_call: TRBJ2-2; d_call: -; clone_size: -; cdr3_nt: TGCGCCAGCAGCTTTATCCCAAACACCGGGGAGCTGTTTTTT; cdr3_aa: CASSFIPNTGELFF
v_call: TRBV20-1; j_call: TRBJ2-7; d_call: TRBD1; clone_size: -; cdr3_nt: TGCAGTGCTACGGGACAGGAATCCTACGAGCAGTACTTC; cdr3_aa: CSATGQESYEQYF
v_call: TRBV10-2; j_call: TRBJ2-1; d_call: TRBD2; clone_size: few; cdr3_nt: TGCGCCAGCTATTACGGGCTCGCGGGGGATGAGCAGTTCTTC; cdr3_aa: CASYYGLAGDEQFF
v_call: TRBV28; j_call: TRBJ2-3; d_call: TRBD1; clone_size: few; cdr3_nt: TGTGCCAGCAGTTCTACCGGGACAGGGGTGACAGATACGCAGTATTTT; cdr3_aa: CASSSTGTGVTDTQYF
v_call: TRBV29-1; j_call: TRBJ2-6; d_call: -; clone_size: -; cdr3_nt: TGCAGCGTCACTCGTGGGGCCAACGTCCTGACTTTC; cdr3_aa: CSVTRGANVLTF
v_call: TRBV6-6; j_call: TRBJ1-3; d_call: -; clone_size: -; cdr3_nt: TGTGCCAGCAGTTATCGGCACAATACTGGAAACACCATATATTTT; cdr3_aa: CASSYRHNTGNTIYF
v_call: TRBV5-1; j_call: TRBJ1-5; d_call: -; clone_size: many; cdr3_nt: TGCGCCAGCAGCTTGGACGGAGATAGCAATCAGCCCCAGCATTTT; cdr3_aa: CASSLDGDSNQPQHF
v_call: TRBV19; j_call: TRBJ2-2; d_call: -; clone_size: -; cdr3_nt: TGTGCCAGTAGTATCCTGAGGTACACCGGGGAGCTGTTTTTT; cdr3_aa: CASSILRYTGELFF
v_call: TRBV12-3/TRBV12-4; j_call: TRBJ2-3; d_call: -; clone_size: many; cdr3_nt: TGTGCCAGCAGGGAAACAGGCCGTATAGGAGATACGCAGTATTTT; cdr3_aa: CASRETGRIGDTQYF
v_call: TRBV6-5; j_call: TRBJ1-3; d_call: -; clone_size: many; cdr3_nt: TGTGCCAGCAGTGTCGGTCGAAATGGAAACACCATATATTTT; cdr3_aa: CASSVGRNGNTIYF
v_call: TRBV10-2; j_call: TRBJ2-1; d_call: TRBD2; clone_size: few; cdr3_nt: TGCGCCAGCAGTGAGACGACTAGCGGGGGGACGAACAATGAGCAGTTCTTC; cdr3_aa: CASSETTSGGTNNEQFF
v_call: TRBV9; j_call: TRBJ2-7; d_call: -; clone_size: -; cdr3_nt: TGTGCCAGCAGTCCTCTCCGCGGGCCAAGCTCCTACGAGCAGTACTTC; cdr3_aa: CASSPLRGPSSYEQYF
v_call: TRBV28; j_call: TRBJ1-1; d_call: -; clone_size: -; cdr3_nt: TGTGCCAGCAGTTTCCGGGATTCTGCTGAAGCTTTCTTT; cdr3_aa: CASSFRDSAEAFF
v_call: TRBV7-8; j_call: TRBJ2-6; d_call: -; clone_size: many; cdr3_nt: TGTGCCAGCAGGGGGCCTCCTCTTGGGGCCAACGTCCTGACTTTC; cdr3_aa: CASRGPPLGANVLTF
v_call: TRBV10-2; j_call: TRBJ2-3; d_call: -; clone_size: many; cdr3_nt: TGCGCCAGCATGGGGCGGAGCACAGATACGCAGTATTTT; cdr3_aa: CASMGRSTDTQYF